One sample yielded the 21 T cell receptor beta chains listed below, sequenced in a study of blood T cell repertoires in COVID-19. Profiling relied on immunoSEQ multiplex PCR, and the TCRdb table lists in-frame clones only, not all of them. This table has around 100,000 clones, around 90% appearing once. The source material was peripheral blood. These receptors all come from a man older than 75 with acute or convalescent COVID-19.

The V gene is TRBV19, the J gene TRBJ1-4; D gene ambiguous. CDR1 and CDR2 (germline): LNHDA, SQIVND (reference sequence). The V end lost 3 bases, the J end lost 6 bases, and 11 bases lay between the germline ends. CDR3 length: 14 residues. CDR3 coding DNA: TGTGCCAGTAGTATGAGCAGCGGGGATGAAAAACTGTTTTTT. Protein: CASSMSSGDEKLFF. The whole variable domain, filled in from reference TRBV19 and TRBJ1-4, reads DGGITQSPKYLFRKEGQNVTLSCEQNLNHDAMYWYRQDPGQGLRLIYYSQIVNDFQKGDIAEGYSVSREKKESFPLTVTSAQKNPTAFYLCASSMSSGDEKLFFGSGTQLSVL.

The rearrangement links TRBV18 to TRBJ1-1; 9 nucleotides match TRBD1. V lost 2 bases, J lost 7 bases, and 8 bases stayed unmatched. Germline loops: CDR1 KGHSH, CDR2 LQKENI. The CDR3 is 15 residues long. Written as DNA, the CDR3 is TGTGCCAGCTCACCAAGGGGACAGGGTTCTCTTGAAGCTTTCTTT. Amino acids: CASSPRGQGSLEAFF.

This clone was observed a single time. The chain recombines TRBV7-2 with TRBJ2-7; maybe TRBD2 (5 bases). The CDR3 consists of 15 residues. V was pared by 4 bases and J by 5 bases, with 18 bases between. The germline V gene has CDR1 SGHTA and CDR2 FQGNSA. The DNA of the CDR3 is TGTGCCAGCAGCTCCGCCCGGGTTTCGGGGAACGAGCAGTACTTC. Residues: CASSSARVSGNEQYF.

V gene TRBV7-9 combines with J gene TRBJ2-7, with D possibly matching TRBD1 (5 bases). The ends were cut back, 2 bases at V and 2 bases at J, with 10 bases in the middle. Looked up from germline, CDR1 is SEHNR and CDR2 is FQNEAQ (reference sequence). The CDR3 runs to 14 residues. The CDR3 DNA reads TGTGCCAGCAGCTTATCGCAGGGCCCCTACGAGCAGTACTTC. Translating gives CASSLSQGPYEQYF.

The chain is built from TRBV5-1 and TRBJ2-1, with 7 bases fitting TRBD2. The V gene end was trimmed by 0 bases and the J gene end by 2 bases; junction bases not matched to a gene: 2. This CDR3 contains 15 residues. Germline V gene data show CDR1 as SGHRS and CDR2 as YFSETQ. The CDR3 reads CASSLESGTYNEQFF. CDR3 DNA sequence: TGCGCCAGCAGCTTGGAGAGCGGGACCTACAATGAGCAGTTCTTC.

This chain connects TRBV5-1 to TRBJ2-3; D possibly corresponds to TRBD1 (5 bases). V dropped 2 bases and J dropped 2 bases, with 15 bases sitting between them. Germline V gene sequence: CDR1 SGHRS, CDR2 YFSETQ. CDR3 length: 16 amino acids. CDR3 bases: TGCGCCAGCAGCTTAAGTCCGGCAGGGCCCACAGATACGCAGTATTTT. This gives the protein CASSLSPAGPTDTQYF.

This chain uses TRBV5-8 with TRBJ2-7; 7 bases fit TRBD1. Germline V gene lookup returns CDR1 SGHTS and CDR2 YDEGEE. The ends lost 4 bases at V and 2 bases at J; junction bases unmatched: 9. The CDR3 covers 15 residues. CDR3 sequence reads: CASSRDRVRAYEQYF. CDR3 coding DNA: TGTGCCAGCAGCCGTGACAGGGTAAGAGCCTACGAGCAGTACTTC.

The chain links TRBV29-1 to TRBJ2-5; TRBD2 matches 10 bases. V gave up 4 bases and J gave up 5 bases; unmatched junction bases: 4. Germline V gene lookup returns CDR1 SQVTM and CDR2 ANQGSEA. The CDR3 loop spans 13 amino acids. CDR3 sequence: CSVGAGGPETQYF. The CDR3 nucleotides are TGCAGCGTTGGAGCGGGGGGGCCTGAGACCCAGTACTTC.

V usage is TRBV7-9 and J usage is TRBJ2-7; TRBD1 agrees at 7 bases. The V and J ends lost 1 base and 1 base, in that order; junction bases with no gene match: 7. CDR3 size: 16 residues. Germline CDR1 reads SEHNR; CDR2 reads FQNEAQ (reference sequence). CDR3 region: CASSLERGRGSYEQYF. The CDR3 coding sequence is TGTGCCAGCAGCTTAGAAAGGGGGCGCGGGTCCTACGAGCAGTACTTC. The whole variable domain, filled in from reference TRBV7-9 and TRBJ2-7, reads DTGVSQNPRHKITKRGQNVTFRCDPISEHNRLYWYRQTLGQGPEFLTYFQNEAQLEKSRLLSDRFSAERPKGSFSTLEIQRTEQGDSAMYLCASSLERGRGSYEQYFGPGTRLTVT.

This chain links TRBV24-1 with TRBJ1-2, with a possible D match to TRBD1 (6 bases). Germline CDR1 and CDR2: KGHDR and SFDVKD. V lost 7 bases and J lost 8, with 16 bases in between. The CDR3 totals 13 residues. The chain's CDR3 is CATSPSGDRGYTF. The CDR3 DNA follows: TGTGCCACCAGCCCTTCAGGGGATCGGGGCTACACCTTC.

This clone appeared a single time. V and J are TRBV6-1 and TRBJ1-5; no clear D gene. V lost 1 base to trimming and J lost 4 bases, with 20 bases between them. The CDR3 length is 18 residues. Germline lookup yields CDR1 MNHNS and CDR2 SASEGT. The CDR3, as DNA: TGTGCCAGCAGTGAAGTAGGTGCGCAGACATCGTTAAATCAGCCCCAGCATTTT. Translated, it gives CASSEVGAQTSLNQPQHF.

This chain joins TRBV21-1 and TRBJ2-1; the tabulated D call, TRBD1, remains unverified against the DNA. TRBV21-1 is recorded as a pseudogene. The CDR3 is 14 residues long. The CDR3, as DNA: TGTGCCGGTGAGCAGGGAATCCCCTACAATGAGCAGTTCTTC. It encodes CAGEQGIPYNEQFF.

This clone was counted a few times. V gene TRBV6-1 combines with J gene TRBJ2-3; D unresolved. This CDR3 has 14 amino acids. V lost 1 base, J lost 9 bases, and 14 bases lay in between. Germline values: CDR1 MNHNS, CDR2 SASEGT. The CDR3 nucleotides are TGTGCCAGCAGTGAAGTGAGCGCTATTGACACGCAGTATTTT. Protein sequence: CASSEVSAIDTQYF.

CDR3 DNA: TGTGCCACCAGTACATCCACAGATACGCAGTATTTT. As protein: CATSTSTDTQYF. This sequence joins TRBV24-1 and TRBJ2-3; unclear D gene. The CDR3 consists of 12 residues. The V end lost 6 bases, the J end lost 2 bases, and 5 bases lay between the germline ends. CDR1 is KGHDR, CDR2 SFDVKD, per germline.

The chain's CDR3 is CASSLRRAAAEGEQYF. The CDR3 DNA follows: TGTGCCAGCAGCCTTAGACGAGCTGCCGCTGAGGGCGAGCAGTACTTC. The rearrangement uses TRBV3-1 (or the pseudogene TRBV3-2) and TRBJ2-7; tentatively, D is TRBD2 (5 bases). Germline-derived CDR1 and CDR2 are LGHDT and YNNKEL (reference sequence). Trimming cost V 4 bases and J 6 bases, with 22 bases left between them. The CDR3 has 16 amino acids.

The J gene is TRBJ2-7, the V gene TRBV18; possible D gene TRBD2, 6 bases. CDR3 length: 14 residues. The germline V and J ends were trimmed by 3 bases and 2 bases, with 11 bases remaining between them. Germline CDR1 reads KGHSH; CDR2 reads LQKENI. CDR3 nucleotides: TGTGCCAGCTCACCGTACGGGAGTACCTACGAGCAGTACTTC. Translated, it gives CASSPYGSTYEQYF. The full variable domain, with the rest looked up from reference TRBV18 and TRBJ2-7, is NAGVMQNPRHLVRRRGQEARLRCSPMKGHSHVYWYRQLPEEGLKFMVYLQKENIIDESGMPKERFSAEFPKEGPSILRIQQVVRGDSAAYFCASSPYGSTYEQYFGPGTRLTVT.

V usage is TRBV5-1 and J usage is TRBJ2-5; D might be TRBD1 (5 bases). Trimming removed 4 bases at V and 5 bases at J, with 15 bases between. Germline CDR1 and CDR2: SGHRS and YFSETQ. The length of the CDR3 is 14 residues. The CDR3 spells CASSIKGPAETQYF. The CDR3 nucleotides are TGCGCCAGCAGCATTAAGGGGCCTGCTGAGACCCAGTACTTC.

This clone came up a few times. The chain couples TRBV29-1 to TRBJ1-1, with TRBD1 as a possible D gene (6 bases). Germline values: CDR1 SQVTM, CDR2 ANQGSEA. This CDR3 spans 14 amino acids. V lost 4 bases and J 1 base, leaving 13 bases between the germline ends. The CDR3 here is CSVAQPRGNTEAFF. In nucleotides, the CDR3 is TGCAGCGTTGCGCAGCCCAGGGGGAACACTGAAGCTTTCTTT.

The J gene is TRBJ2-3, the V gene TRBV10-1; 9 nucleotides agree with TRBD2. The CDR3 covers 15 residues. Germline CDR1 and CDR2: WNHNN and SYGVQD (reference sequence). Trimming cost V 3 bases and J 4 bases; bases outside gene matches: 5. The DNA for the CDR3 is TGCGCCAGCAGTGAAGGCGGGGGGGGCGCAGATACGCAGTATTTT. Translating gives CASSEGGGGADTQYF.

This clone was counted only a few times. The rearrangement links TRBV6-5 to TRBJ1-2; 8 bases line up with TRBD1. J gave up 0 bases and V 6 bases, and 6 bases lay outside the gene matches. Germline V gene sequence: CDR1 MNHEY, CDR2 SVGAGI. The CDR3 loop spans 15 amino acids. CDR3 in DNA: TGTGCCAGCAGCACCGGGACAGGCGCTAACTATGGCTACACCTTC. It specifies CASSTGTGANYGYTF.

The rearrangement uses TRBV28 and TRBJ2-7, with a tentative D call TRBD2 (7 bases). Germline CDR1 is MDHEN and CDR2 is SYDVKM. The CDR3 loop spans 14 amino acids. V was trimmed by 6 bases and J by 5 bases, leaving 17 bases between them. CDR3 in DNA: TGTGCCAGCAGCTGGGACACTCGGGGGGACGAGCAGTACTTC. Its protein is CASSWDTRGDEQYF.